Shown below are 8 T cell receptor beta chains from a single sample sequenced in a study of shared clonotypes between healthy human individuals. Sequencing was performed with immunoSEQ multiplex PCR; in TCRdb, only in-frame clones are kept and a portion is missing. The sample holds over a million clones, about 75% seen once. Sequencing used memory CD4+ T cells sorted from blood. Documented subset: CD45RA-negative fraction. The receptors originated from a young man in good health.

The rearrangement uses TRBV6-6 and TRBJ2-7; 8 bases fit TRBD2. Per the germline V gene, CDR1 is MNHNY and CDR2 is SVGAGI (reference sequence). V trimming: 6 bases; J trimming: 9 bases; junction bases outside the gene matches: 13. This CDR3 region has 14 residues. CDR3 sequence (DNA): TGTGCCAGCAGCACGGGACTAGAGAGGGAGCCGCAGTACTTC. Translation gives CASSTGLEREPQYF.

The V and J genes are TRBV6-5 and TRBJ2-2; D gene unclear. There are 15 residues in the CDR3. V lost 6 bases to trimming and J lost 0 bases, with 11 bases between them. Germline-derived CDR1 and CDR2 are MNHEY and SVGAGI. This CDR3 reads CASRKTPANTGELFF. The CDR3, as DNA: TGTGCCAGCAGGAAGACGCCGGCGAACACCGGGGAGCTGTTTTTT.

The chain joins TRBV6-1 to TRBJ2-5; 10 positions match TRBD1. Losses at the gene ends were 4 bases for V and 5 bases for J; bases not matched to a gene: 10. The germline CDR1 and CDR2 sequences are MNHNS and SASEGT. CDR3 length equals 16 residues. The CDR3 bases are TGTGCCAGCAGTGGCCGGGACAGGGGTCTTGGGGAGACCCAGTACTTC. It translates to CASSGRDRGLGETQYF.

This clone was recorded a few times. The rearrangement links TRBV6-4 to TRBJ2-3; TRBD2 matches at 9 bases. The CDR3 has 15 residues. Germline CDR1 MRHNA, CDR2 SNTAGT. J lost 1 base, V lost 3 bases, and 2 bases had no gene match. CDR3 loop: CASSEQRGGTDTQYF. The CDR3, as DNA: TGTGCCAGCAGTGAACAGCGGGGGGGCACAGATACGCAGTATTTT.

This chain links TRBV7-2 with TRBJ2-7; 7 positions match TRBD1. The CDR3 loop spans 14 amino acids. Unmatched junction bases numbered 6, after V lost 5 bases and J lost 2 bases. Germline V gene lookup returns CDR1 SGHTA and CDR2 FQGNSA. CDR3 region: CASSVYRGTYEQYF. The CDR3 nucleotides are TGTGCCAGCAGCGTGTACAGGGGTACCTACGAGCAGTACTTC.

On this clone itself: This likely reflects a read error, since a far larger clone is one base away. This chain uses TRBV6-1 with TRBJ2-7; 7 positions agree with TRBD2. This CDR3 contains 14 residues. Germline V gene sequence: CDR1 MNHNS, CDR2 SASEGT. The chain's CDR3 is CAGSGEGPTYEQYF. The CDR3 DNA reads as TGTGCCGGCAGTGGGGAGGGGCCGACCTACGAGCAGTACTTC.

The count of this clone is one. The chain is built from TRBV6-1 and TRBJ1-1, with D possibly TRBD1 on 6 matching bases. The V gene's germline CDR1 is MNHNS and CDR2 SASEGT. The CDR3 runs 15 residues. Deletions cut 6 bases from V and 1 base from J, with 15 bases between. The CDR3 region is CASSAGGARNTEAFF. In DNA, the CDR3 is TGTGCCAGCAGCGCGGGGGGGGCCCGGAACACTGAAGCTTTCTTT.

The chain recombines TRBV5-1 with TRBJ2-5; TRBD2 agrees at 12 bases. Germline loops: CDR1 SGHRS, CDR2 YFSETQ. CDR3 length: 16 amino acids. The V and J ends lost 4 bases and 2 bases, in that order; junction bases with no gene match: 6. CDR3 sequence: CASSPRTSGDQETQYF. DNA of the CDR3: TGCGCCAGCAGCCCCCGGACTAGCGGGGATCAAGAGACCCAGTACTTC.